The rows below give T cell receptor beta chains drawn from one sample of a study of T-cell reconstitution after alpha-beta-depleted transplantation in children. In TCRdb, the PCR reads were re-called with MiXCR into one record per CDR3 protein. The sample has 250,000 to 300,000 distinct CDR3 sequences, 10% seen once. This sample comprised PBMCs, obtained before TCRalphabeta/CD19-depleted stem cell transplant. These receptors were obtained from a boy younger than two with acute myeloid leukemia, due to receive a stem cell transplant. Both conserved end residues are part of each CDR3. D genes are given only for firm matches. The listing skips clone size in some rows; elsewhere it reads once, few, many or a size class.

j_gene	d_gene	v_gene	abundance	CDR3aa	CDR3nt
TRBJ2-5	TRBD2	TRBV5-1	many	CASKRDGRMGETQYF	TGCGCCAGCAAGAGGGACGGGAGGATGGGAGAGACCCAGTACTTC
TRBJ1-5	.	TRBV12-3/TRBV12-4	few	CASSAGPNQPQHF	TGTGCCAGCAGTGCGGGACCAAATCAGCCCCAGCATTTT
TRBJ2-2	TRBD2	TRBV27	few	CASSLREGPSGELFF	TGTGCCAGCAGTTTGCGGGAGGGCCCTTCCGGGGAGCTGTTTTTT
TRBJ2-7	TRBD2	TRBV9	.	CARSPGGSYEQYF	TGTGCCCGCAGCCCGGGAGGGTCCTACGAGCAGTACTTC
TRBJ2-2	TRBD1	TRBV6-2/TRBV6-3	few	CASSSLTDRARNTGELFF	TGTGCCAGCAGTTCCCTGACGGACAGGGCGAGAAACACCGGGGAGCTGTTTTTT
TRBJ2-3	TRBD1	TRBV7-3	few	CASSLDRAGDTQYF	TGTGCCAGCAGCTTAGACAGGGCCGGCGATACGCAGTATTTT
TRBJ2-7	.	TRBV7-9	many	CASSLGGATGEQYF	TGTGCCAGCAGCTTAGGGGGGGCGACGGGAGAGCAGTACTTC
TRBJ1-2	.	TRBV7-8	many	CASSLVGRLNYGYTF	TGTGCCAGCAGCTTAGTCGGACGGCTTAACTATGGCTACACCTTC
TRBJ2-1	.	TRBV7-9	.	CASSGESRADEQFF	TGTGCCAGCAGCGGGGAATCTAGGGCGGATGAGCAGTTCTTC
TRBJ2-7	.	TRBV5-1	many	CASSFGQVPSYEQYF	TGCGCCAGCAGCTTTGGTCAGGTCCCCTCCTACGAGCAGTACTTC
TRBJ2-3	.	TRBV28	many	CASSSNLWETDTQYF	TGTGCCAGCAGTTCGAATTTATGGGAAACAGATACGCAGTATTTT
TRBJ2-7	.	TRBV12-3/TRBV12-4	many	CASSFARGTYEQYF	TGTGCCAGCAGTTTTGCCAGGGGCACCTACGAGCAGTACTTC
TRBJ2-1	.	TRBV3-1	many	CASSQVWGNNEQFF	TGTGCCAGCAGCCAAGTGTGGGGAAACAATGAGCAGTTCTTC
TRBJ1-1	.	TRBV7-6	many	CASSLGGFMNTEAFF	TGTGCCAGCAGCTTAGGCGGCTTCATGAACACTGAAGCTTTCTTT
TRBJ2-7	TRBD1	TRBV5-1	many	CASTPDRVGEQYF	TGCGCCAGCACCCCGGACAGGGTCGGCGAGCAGTACTTC
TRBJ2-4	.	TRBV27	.	CASSSDSLNIQYF	TGTGCCAGCAGTTCGGACAGCCTAAACATTCAGTACTTC
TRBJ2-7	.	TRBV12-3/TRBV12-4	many	CASSLVSGRAEQYF	TGTGCCAGCAGTTTAGTCTCGGGACGCGCCGAGCAGTACTTC
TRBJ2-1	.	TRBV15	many	CATSRGEGQAYNEQFF	TGTGCCACCAGCAGAGGGGAGGGACAGGCCTACAATGAGCAGTTCTTC
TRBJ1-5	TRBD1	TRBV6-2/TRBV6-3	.	CASSHGTGNQPQHF	TGTGCCAGCAGCCATGGGACAGGGAATCAGCCCCAGCATTTT
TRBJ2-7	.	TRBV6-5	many	CASSYSGPPYEQYF	TGTGCCAGCAGTTACTCCGGACCGCCCTACGAGCAGTACTTC
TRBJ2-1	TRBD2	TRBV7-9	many	CASSLGLAVPSNEQFF	TGTGCCAGCAGCTTAGGTCTAGCGGTACCCTCCAATGAGCAGTTCTTC
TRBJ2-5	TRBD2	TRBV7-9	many	CASSLVGGLADEETQYF	TGTGCCAGCAGCTTAGTAGGGGGACTAGCAGATGAAGAGACCCAGTACTTC
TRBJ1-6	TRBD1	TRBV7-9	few	CASSLARAGGNSPLHF	TGTGCCAGCAGCTTAGCGCGGGCAGGGGGGAATTCACCCCTCCACTTT
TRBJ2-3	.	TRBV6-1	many	CASSEAMGMFTDTQYF	TGTGCCAGCAGTGAAGCTATGGGGATGTTCACAGATACGCAGTATTTT
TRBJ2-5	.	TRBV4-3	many	CASSQGEDRIEETQYF	TGCGCCAGCAGCCAGGGAGAAGACAGGATTGAAGAGACCCAGTACTTC
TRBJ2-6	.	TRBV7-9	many	CASSIRGANVLTF	TGTGCCAGCAGCATCAGGGGGGCCAACGTCCTGACTTTC
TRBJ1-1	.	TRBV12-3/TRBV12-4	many	CASSLGKRGDTEAFF	TGTGCCAGCAGTTTGGGTAAAAGAGGGGACACTGAAGCTTTCTTT
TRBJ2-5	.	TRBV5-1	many	CASSLIFGLQETQYF	TGCGCCAGCAGCTTGATCTTTGGGTTGCAAGAGACCCAGTACTTC
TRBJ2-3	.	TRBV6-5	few	CASSYSRLGTQYF	TGTGCCAGCAGTTACTCGAGGCTTGGTACGCAGTATTTT
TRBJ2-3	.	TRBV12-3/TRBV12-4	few	CASCFSPGTVSSTDTQYF	TGTGCCAGCTGTTTCTCCCCGGGGACCGTTTCTAGCACAGATACGCAGTATTTT
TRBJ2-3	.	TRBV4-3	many	CASSQSGNLNTQYF	TGCGCCAGCAGCCAATCCGGGAACCTAAATACGCAGTATTTT
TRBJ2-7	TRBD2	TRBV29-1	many	CSVTKTGGPGEQYF	TGCAGCGTCACCAAAACGGGAGGGCCGGGTGAGCAGTACTTC
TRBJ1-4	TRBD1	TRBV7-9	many	CASSLPAGRGRSEKLFF	TGTGCCAGCAGCCTACCGGCTGGGAGGGGGCGAAGTGAAAAACTGTTTTTT
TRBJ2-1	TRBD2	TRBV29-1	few	CSVVPFLAATGESYNEQFF	TGCAGCGTAGTACCCTTCCTAGCGGCAACGGGGGAGTCCTACAATGAGCAGTTCTTC
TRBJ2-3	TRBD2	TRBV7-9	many	CASSPGLAPFTDTQYF	TGTGCCAGCAGCCCCGGACTAGCTCCCTTCACAGATACGCAGTATTTT
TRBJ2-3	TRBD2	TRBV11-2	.	CAERLAGGQAQYF	TGTGCCGAGCGGCTAGCGGGGGGCCAAGCGCAGTATTTT
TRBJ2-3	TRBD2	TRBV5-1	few	CASSLPAGARTDTQYF	TGCGCCAGCAGCTTGCCAGCGGGGGCGCGCACAGATACGCAGTATTTT
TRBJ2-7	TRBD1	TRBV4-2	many	CASSQAPGTGDHEQYF	TGTGCCAGCAGCCAAGCTCCCGGGACAGGGGACCACGAGCAGTACTTC
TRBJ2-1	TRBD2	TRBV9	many	CASSVTPREGEQFF	TGTGCCAGCAGCGTAACCCCCCGGGAGGGTGAGCAGTTCTTC
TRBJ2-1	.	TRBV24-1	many	CATSDSWDSFYNEQFF	TGTGCCACCAGTGATTCCTGGGACTCCTTCTACAATGAGCAGTTCTTC
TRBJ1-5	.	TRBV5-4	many	CASSFEGPNQPQHF	TGTGCCAGCAGCTTCGAGGGCCCCAATCAGCCCCAGCATTTT
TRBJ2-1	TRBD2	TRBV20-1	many	CSARKTSGRSYNEQFF	TGCAGTGCTAGGAAGACTAGCGGGAGGTCCTACAATGAGCAGTTCTTC
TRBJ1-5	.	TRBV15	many	CATSRGGGYQPQHF	TGTGCCACCAGCAGAGGGGGGGGGTATCAGCCCCAGCATTTT
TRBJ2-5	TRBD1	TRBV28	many	CASSPFGQGSKETQYF	TGTGCCAGCAGCCCGTTCGGACAGGGGTCAAAAGAGACCCAGTACTTC
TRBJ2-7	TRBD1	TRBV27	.	CASSLNPDRANEQYF	TGTGCCAGCAGTTTAAACCCCGACAGGGCCAACGAGCAGTACTTC
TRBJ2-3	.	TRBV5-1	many	CASSFREPDTQYF	TGCGCCAGCAGCTTCCGGGAGCCAGATACGCAGTATTTT
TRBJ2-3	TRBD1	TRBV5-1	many	CASSPGQGTRDTQYF	TGCGCCAGCAGCCCGGGACAGGGAACGAGAGATACGCAGTATTTT
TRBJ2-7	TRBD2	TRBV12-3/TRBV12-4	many	CASTLTSGYTYEQYF	TGTGCCAGCACCCTGACTAGCGGGTATACCTACGAGCAGTACTTC
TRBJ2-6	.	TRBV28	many	CASSSPGGGRGTVLSGANVLTF	TGTGCCAGCAGTTCACCGGGAGGAGGTAGGGGGACAGTCCTCTCTGGGGCCAACGTCCTGACTTTC
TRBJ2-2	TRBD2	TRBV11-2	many	CASSSGGATGELFF	TGTGCCAGCAGCAGCGGGGGGGCCACCGGGGAGCTGTTTTTT
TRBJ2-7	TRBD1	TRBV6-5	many	CASSYGAGGAEQYF	TGTGCCAGCAGTTACGGGGCAGGGGGCGCGGAGCAGTACTTC
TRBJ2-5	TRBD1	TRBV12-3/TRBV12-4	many	CASSADRVVQETQYF	TGTGCCAGCAGTGCAGACAGGGTGGTACAAGAGACCCAGTACTTC